This T cell receptor beta chain was identified in a study of OX40 agonist ivuxolimab in advanced cancers. Background on the study: People in dose escalation had one of these cancers: hepatocellular carcinoma, melanoma, renal cell or head and neck cancer. Study results and limitations: Expanded peripheral T cells had an undetermined antigen specificity.

Between the trimmed V and J ends, which lost 6 bases and 6 bases, there was a span of 15 bases. This CDR3 contains 15 residues. Germline CDR1 is MDHEN and CDR2 is SYDVKM. TCRdb's copy holds only in-frame clones and misses some; the assay was immunoSEQ multiplex PCR. Of fewer than 65,000 clones in the sample, about 87% are singletons; the top ten hold approximately 5%. Sampling times: baseline, cycle 4 day 1, cycle 7 day 1. Comment on this clone: Its antigen remains unknown.

The J gene is TRBJ1-6, the V gene TRBV28; D is possibly TRBD1 (6 bases). This TCR was sampled from an adult with an advanced solid tumor such as melanoma, head and neck, liver or kidney cancer. The sequences come from CD4+ or CD8+ T cells sorted from blood, collected in a trial of the OX40 agonist ivuxolimab. CDR3 DNA sequence: TGTGCCAGCAGCTTGCTTAGAGGGGGTAATTCACCCCTCCACTTT. The encoded protein is CASSLLRGGNSPLHF. The whole variable domain, remainder taken from reference TRBV28 and TRBJ1-6, is DVKVTQSSRYLVKRTGEKVFLECVQDMDHENMFWYRQDPGLGLRLIYFSYDVKMKEKGDIPEGYSVSREKKERFSLILESASTNQTSMYLCASSLLRGGNSPLHFGNGTRLTVT.